Each of the 17 T cell receptor beta chains below was sequenced from the same sample in a study of post-analysis software for immune sequencing data. Study findings and constraints: About five TRBV segments, including TRBV5-6, TRBV5-1 and TRBV20-1, were more frequent in patients than controls.

cDNA libraries for TCR beta contained unique molecular identifiers. TCRdb fed the PCR reads into MiXCR, producing one record per CDR3 protein. This table has hundreds of thousands of distinct CDR3 sequences, approximately 50% appearing once. These receptors have no identified antigens. The sequenced sample was blood. These receptors were collected from a girl aged 5-17 years with multiple sclerosis.

CDR3 amino acids: CASSSHGDGGELFF. Here the CDR3 DNA reads TGCGCCAGCAGCTCCCATGGCGATGGCGGGGAGCTGTTTTTT. The chain links TRBV5-1 to TRBJ2-2, with D unclear. The length of the CDR3 is 14 residues. Between the trimmed V and J ends, which lost 3 bases and 7 bases, there was a span of 13 bases. In germline, CDR1 is SGHRS, CDR2 YFSETQ.

The chain is built from TRBV4-1 and TRBJ2-1; D unresolved. With 0 bases removed from V and 10 bases from J, the gap between germline ends came to 10 bases. This CDR3 is 13 amino acids long. Germline CDR1 reads MGHRA; CDR2 reads YSYEKL. CDR3 residues: CASSQELAVEQFF. The CDR3 bases are TGCGCCAGCAGCCAAGAGTTGGCGGTCGAGCAGTTCTTC.

V gene TRBV11-2 combines with J gene TRBJ2-3; 7 nucleotides match TRBD2. V gave up 0 bases and J gave up 2 bases; unmatched junction bases: 8. The germline V gene encodes CDR1 SGHAT and CDR2 FQNNGV. The CDR3 spans 17 residues. The CDR3 nucleotides are TGTGCCAGCAGCTTAGATCGGGACTACAAATTCACAGATACGCAGTATTTT. Translation: CASSLDRDYKFTDTQYF. The variable domain in full, completed from reference TRBV11-2 and TRBJ2-3, reads EAGVAQSPRYKIIEKRQSVAFWCNPISGHATLYWYQQILGQGPKLLIQFQNNGVVDDSQLPKDRFSAERLKGVDSTLKIQPAKLEDSAVYLCASSLDRDYKFTDTQYFGPGTRLTVL.

The V gene is TRBV11-2, the J gene TRBJ1-2, with D perhaps matching TRBD1 (6 bases). Germline values: CDR1 SGHAT, CDR2 FQNNGV. There are 14 residues in the CDR3. V lost 1 base, J lost 3 bases, and 9 bases lay in between. The CDR3 is CASSLARGHYGYTF. In nucleotides, the CDR3 is TGTGCCAGCAGCTTAGCGCGGGGGCACTATGGCTACACCTTC. Drawing the rest from reference TRBV11-2 and TRBJ1-2, the complete variable domain is EAGVAQSPRYKIIEKRQSVAFWCNPISGHATLYWYQQILGQGPKLLIQFQNNGVVDDSQLPKDRFSAERLKGVDSTLKIQPAKLEDSAVYLCASSLARGHYGYTFGSGTRLTVV.

The chain carries TRBV10-3 and TRBJ1-4, with 9 positions matching TRBD1. V shed 3 bases and J 5 bases; nucleotides not matched to a gene: 4. The CDR3 covers 15 residues. CDR1 is ENHRY, CDR2 SYGVKD, per germline. The CDR3: CAISDDGTGNEKLFF. CDR3 nucleotides: TGTGCCATCAGTGACGACGGGACAGGGAATGAAAAACTGTTTTTT.

The table lists this clonotype with a count of one. This chain joins TRBV12-3 or TRBV12-4 and TRBJ2-1; D may be TRBD1 or TRBD2 (6 bases each). The CDR3 contains 13 residues. Deletions cut 3 bases from V and 7 bases from J, with 10 bases between. The CDR3 is CASSFKGGNEQFF. CDR3 sequence (DNA): TGTGCCAGCAGTTTTAAAGGGGGGAATGAGCAGTTCTTC.

The V call is TRBV7-2, the J call TRBJ2-1; D may match TRBD1 or TRBD2 (6 bases each). With the DNA end fitting TRBJ2-7 better, the J assignment may be wrong. CDR3 length: 15 amino acids. Germline CDR1 SGHTA, CDR2 FQGNSA. The chain's CDR3 is CASSRSQRGLYEQYF. The DNA for the CDR3 is TGTGCCAGCAGCCGATCCCAACGGGGGCTATACGAGCAGTACTTC.

This chain links TRBV5-1 with TRBJ2-3; TRBD2 matches at 10 bases. After removal of 0 bases from V and 5 bases from J, the junction contained 6 bases not matched to a gene. The CDR3 is made up of 16 amino acids. CDR1 SGHRS and CDR2 YFSETQ come from the germline V gene. CDR3 bases: TGCGCCAGCAGCTTGGCCGCTAGCGGGAGTGGAGATACGCAGTATTTT. Translated: CASSLAASGSGDTQYF.

The chain couples TRBV5-1 to TRBJ1-2; 11 positions match TRBD1. Losses at the gene ends were 4 bases for V and 4 bases for J; bases not matched to a gene: 6. CDR3 length: 15 residues. Germline-derived CDR1 and CDR2 are SGHRS and YFSETQ. CDR3 in amino acids: CASSGQGAGTYGYTF. The CDR3 nucleotides are TGCGCCAGCAGCGGACAGGGGGCGGGTACCTATGGCTACACCTTC.

The chain is built from TRBV5-1 and TRBJ1-2; the D is unclear. V dropped 4 bases and J dropped 6 bases, with 19 bases sitting between them. Germline V gene sequence: CDR1 SGHRS, CDR2 YFSETQ. The CDR3 runs to 15 residues. The CDR3, as DNA: TGCGCCAGCAGCCTACAACCGGCCGGATCCCATGGCTACACCTTC. Translation: CASSLQPAGSHGYTF.

This chain links TRBV3-1 with TRBJ2-5; D is uncertain. The better agreement between TRBJ2-7 and the DNA end casts doubt on the J call. This CDR3 spans 13 amino acids. Germline CDR1 reads LGHDT; CDR2 reads YNNKEL (reference sequence). CDR3 coding DNA: TGTGCCAGCAGCCAAGACGCGTGGTACGAGCAGTACTTC. This codes for CASSQDAWYEQYF.

The chain links TRBV6-5 to TRBJ2-1; tentative D call: TRBD2 (7 bases). This CDR3 has 17 residues. From germline, CDR1 is MNHEY and CDR2 SVGAGI. V gave up 1 base and J gave up 4 bases, with 17 bases separating them. In DNA form, the CDR3 reads TGTGCCAGCAGTTACTATGGGGGGGGCACCCTATACAATGAGCAGTTCTTC. Protein: CASSYYGGGTLYNEQFF.

The V and J genes are TRBV12-3 or TRBV12-4 and TRBJ1-2, with unresolved D. The length of the CDR3 is 13 residues. V gave up 5 bases and J gave up 3 bases, with 10 bases separating them. The chain's CDR3 is CASSLEGYYGYTF. In DNA form, the CDR3 reads TGTGCCAGCAGTCTGGAGGGATACTATGGCTACACCTTC.

The CDR3 DNA sequence: TGTGCCACCAGCTTAGAGAGAGGGTACTATGGCTACACCTTC. It yields the protein CATSLERGYYGYTF. The rearrangement uses TRBV15 and TRBJ1-2; D is unclear. V gave up 5 bases and J gave up 3 bases, with 13 bases separating them. CDR3 length: 14 amino acids. Germline loops: CDR1 LNHNV, CDR2 YYDKDF (reference sequence).

The rearrangement uses TRBV29-1 and TRBJ2-6, with D possibly being TRBD1 (5 bases). Trimming took 5 bases from V and 5 from J, leaving 16 bases between them. Looked up from germline, CDR1 is SQVTM and CDR2 is ANQGSEA. The CDR3 is 15 residues long. CDR3 loop: CSVHPGHTRANVLTF. In nucleotides, the CDR3 is TGCAGCGTTCACCCAGGGCATACCCGGGCCAACGTCCTGACTTTC.

CDR3 sequence (DNA): TGTGCCAGCAGCTTAGGCCCTACGGCCACAGATACGCAGTATTTT. This gives the protein CASSLGPTATDTQYF. The J gene is TRBJ2-3, the V gene TRBV7-3; D unresolved. Germline V gene data show CDR1 as SGHTA and CDR2 as FQGTGA. V lost 2 bases, J lost 2 bases, and 11 bases lay in between. The CDR3 is 15 residues long.

This clonotype was observed a handful of times. This chain connects TRBV5-1 to TRBJ2-6; tentatively, D is TRBD1 or TRBD2 (6 bases each). Germline V gene sequence: CDR1 SGHRS, CDR2 YFSETQ. Trimming took 2 bases from V and 1 from J, leaving 10 bases between them. The CDR3 contains 16 residues. The CDR3 spells CASSFWGASGANVLTF. In nucleotides, the CDR3 is TGCGCCAGCAGCTTTTGGGGGGCTTCTGGGGCCAACGTCCTGACTTTC.